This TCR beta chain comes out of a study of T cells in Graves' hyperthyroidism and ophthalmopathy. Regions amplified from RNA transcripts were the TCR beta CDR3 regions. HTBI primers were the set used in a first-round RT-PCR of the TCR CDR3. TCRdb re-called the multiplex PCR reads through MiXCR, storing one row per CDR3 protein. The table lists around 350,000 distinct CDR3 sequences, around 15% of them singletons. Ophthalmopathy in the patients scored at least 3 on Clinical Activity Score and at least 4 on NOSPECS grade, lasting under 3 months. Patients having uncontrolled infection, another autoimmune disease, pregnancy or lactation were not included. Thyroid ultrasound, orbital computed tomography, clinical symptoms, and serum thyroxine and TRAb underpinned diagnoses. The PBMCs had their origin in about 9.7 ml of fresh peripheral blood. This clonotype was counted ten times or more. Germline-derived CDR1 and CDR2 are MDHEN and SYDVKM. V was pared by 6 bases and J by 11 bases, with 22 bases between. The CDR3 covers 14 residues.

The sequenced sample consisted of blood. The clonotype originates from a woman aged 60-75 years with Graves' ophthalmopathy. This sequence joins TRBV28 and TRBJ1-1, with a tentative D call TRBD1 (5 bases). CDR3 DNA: TGTGCCAGCAGCAAAAACTCCCCTGGGACTTACGCTTTCTTT. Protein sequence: CASSKNSPGTYAFF.